This T cell receptor beta chain was found in a study of glioma-infiltrating T cells after dendritic cell vaccination. Overall study context: Dendritic cells derived from monocytes and pulsed with autologous tumor lysate formed the vaccine. Study results and caveats: Estimated pretreatment TIL content predicted outcome after dendritic cell vaccination.

Regarding this clone: The antigen is undetermined.

TCRdb keeps only in-frame clones here, not all; method: immunoSEQ multiplex PCR. This table has tens of thousands of clones, around 90% appearing once. Time point meaning: after dendritic cell vaccination, including at tumor progression/relapse. Patients had residual fresh-frozen tumor tissue and more than two years of survival data. PBMC were collected before vaccination, two weeks after the third vaccination, and at progression. This CDR3 region has 15 residues. The germline V gene has CDR1 SSHAT and CDR2 FNYEAQ (reference sequence). Trimming cost V 2 bases and J 2 bases, with 12 bases left between them.

This chain connects TRBV7-7 to TRBJ2-5; tentatively, D is TRBD1 (5 bases). Material: blood, obtained after dendritic cell vaccination. This receptor was identified in a human donor with glioblastoma. The CDR3, as DNA: TGTGCCAGCAGCTTACTAGGGGCCAGACAAGAGACCCAGTACTTC. Its protein product is CASSLLGARQETQYF.